A single sample gave rise to the 9 T cell receptor beta chains below, sequenced in a study of control samples from healthy donors and cancer patients. Assay used: immunoSEQ multiplex PCR; TCRdb lists only in-frame clones, some missing. The table has 57,000 or so clones, around 90% seen once. The sequencing sample was made of PBMCs. Source of these receptors: a man between 60 and 75 years old with colorectal cancer.

This clone was observed once. This chain joins TRBV6-6 and TRBJ2-3; 10 nucleotides agree with TRBD2. The germline gives CDR1 MNHNY, CDR2 SVGAGI (reference sequence). Trimming cost V 7 bases and J 3 bases; bases outside gene matches: 7. CDR3 length equals 15 residues. This CDR3 is CASNPGTSATDTQYF. CDR3 sequence (DNA): TGTGCCAGCAATCCGGGGACTAGCGCGACAGATACGCAGTATTTT.

V gene TRBV5-6 combines with J gene TRBJ2-7; no firm D call. The V and J ends lost 4 bases and 4 bases respectively, with 9 bases between them. The CDR3 loop spans 12 amino acids. Germline V gene sequence: CDR1 SGHDT, CDR2 YYEEEE. Written as DNA, the CDR3 is TGTGCCAGCAGCCCGGTTGGTTACGAGCAGTACTTC. Amino acids: CASSPVGYEQYF.

The V gene is TRBV7-9, the J gene TRBJ1-4; D is unresolved. Germline CDR1 SEHNR, CDR2 FQNEAQ (reference sequence). V was cut by 1 base and J by 8 bases, with 11 bases left in between. The length of the CDR3 is 14 residues. CDR3 residues: CASSLGAGWEKLFF. The CDR3 region has the DNA TGTGCCAGCAGCTTAGGAGCAGGATGGGAAAAACTGTTTTTT.

As regards this clone: Different DNA sequences within this sample yield the same CDR3. The gene calls are TRBV2 and TRBJ2-3; TRBD2 matches 14 bases. V was clipped by 6 bases and J by 4 bases; unmatched bases: 3. Germline assignment: CDR1 SNHLY and CDR2 FYNNEI. CDR3 size: 15 residues. The CDR3 DNA reads as TGTGCCAGCAGACGACTAGCGGGGGGGCCAGATACGCAGTATTTT. The encoded protein is CASRRLAGGPDTQYF.

The chain has TRBV14 and TRBJ1-1; D may be TRBD1 (5 bases). Trimming stripped 0 bases from V and 3 bases from J, with 11 bases between. The CDR3 runs 15 residues. Germline V CDR1 and CDR2: SGHDN, FVKESK. CDR3 sequence reads: CASSQEGAAYTEAFF. In nucleotides, the CDR3 is TGTGCCAGCAGCCAAGAAGGGGCAGCTTACACTGAAGCTTTCTTT.

The chain employs TRBV5-1 and TRBJ1-1, with TRBD1 as a possible D gene (5 bases). The CDR3 extends over 14 amino acids. Germline V gene data show CDR1 as SGHRS and CDR2 as YFSETQ. V lost 4 bases and J lost 1, with 11 bases in between. In DNA, the CDR3 is TGCGCCAGCAGCACCGGACACCAGAACACTGAAGCTTTCTTT. Its protein product is CASSTGHQNTEAFF.

The CDR3: CASTGTSGGGPYEQYF. In nucleotides, the CDR3 is TGTGCCAGCACCGGGACTAGCGGGGGGGGTCCCTACGAGCAGTACTTC. The chain combines TRBV28 with TRBJ2-7; TRBD2 aligns across 16 bases. The CDR3 has 16 amino acids. CDR1 is MDHEN, CDR2 SYDVKM, per germline. Germline trimming cut 7 bases from V and 2 bases from J; bases unmatched to any gene: 5.

V gene TRBV7-2 combines with J gene TRBJ2-7, with 7 bases that match TRBD2. Trimming took 3 bases from V and 0 from J; bases not matched to a gene: 2. The CDR3 is made up of 14 amino acids. Germline CDR1 reads SGHTA; CDR2 reads FQGNSA. In DNA, the CDR3 is TGTGCCAGCAGCTTCGGGGGGAGCTCCTACGAGCAGTACTTC. Translated, it gives CASSFGGSSYEQYF.

The chain combines TRBV18 with TRBJ2-2; D ambiguous. The CDR3 extends over 14 amino acids. Per the germline V gene, CDR1 is KGHSH and CDR2 is LQKENI. V lost 0 bases, J lost 1 base, and 3 bases lay in between. Written as DNA, the CDR3 is TGTGCCAGCTCACCACCCGGGAACACCGGGGAGCTGTTTTTT. This sequence encodes CASSPPGNTGELFF.